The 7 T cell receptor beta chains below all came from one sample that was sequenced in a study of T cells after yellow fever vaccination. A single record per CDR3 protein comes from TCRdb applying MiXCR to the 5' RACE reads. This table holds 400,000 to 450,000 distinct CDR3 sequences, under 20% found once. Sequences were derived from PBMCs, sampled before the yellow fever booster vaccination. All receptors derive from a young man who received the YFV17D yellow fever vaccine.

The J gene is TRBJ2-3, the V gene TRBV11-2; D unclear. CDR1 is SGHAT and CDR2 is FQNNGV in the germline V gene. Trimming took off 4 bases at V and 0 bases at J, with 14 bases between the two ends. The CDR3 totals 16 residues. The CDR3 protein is CASSSPGSPSTDTQYF. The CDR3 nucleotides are TGTGCCAGCAGCTCCCCCGGGTCCCCTAGCACAGATACGCAGTATTTT.

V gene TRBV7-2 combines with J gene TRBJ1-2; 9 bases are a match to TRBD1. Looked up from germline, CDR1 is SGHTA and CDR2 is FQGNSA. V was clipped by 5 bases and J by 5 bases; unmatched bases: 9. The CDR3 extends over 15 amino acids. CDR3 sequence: CASSPRTGDTYGYTF. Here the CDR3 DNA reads TGTGCCAGCAGCCCAAGGACAGGGGATACTTATGGCTACACCTTC.

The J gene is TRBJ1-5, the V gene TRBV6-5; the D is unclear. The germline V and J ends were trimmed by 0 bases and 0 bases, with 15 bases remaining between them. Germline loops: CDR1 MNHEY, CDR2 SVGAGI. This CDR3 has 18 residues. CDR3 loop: CASSYSLPGSDSNQPQHF. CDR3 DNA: TGTGCCAGCAGTTACTCACTACCTGGCAGCGATAGCAATCAGCCCCAGCATTTT.

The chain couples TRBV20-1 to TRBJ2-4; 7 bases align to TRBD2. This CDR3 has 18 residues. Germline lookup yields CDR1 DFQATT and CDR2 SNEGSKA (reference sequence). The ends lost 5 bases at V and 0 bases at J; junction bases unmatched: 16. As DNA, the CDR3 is TGCAGTGCTCGGGCCGGGACTACCCGAATCTTAGCCAAAAACATTCAGTACTTC. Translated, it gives CSARAGTTRILAKNIQYF.

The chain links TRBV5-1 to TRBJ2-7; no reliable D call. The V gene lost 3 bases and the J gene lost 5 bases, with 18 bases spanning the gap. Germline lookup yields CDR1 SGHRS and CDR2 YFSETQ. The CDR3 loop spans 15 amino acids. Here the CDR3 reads CASSSPSIGRNEQYV. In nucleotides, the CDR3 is TGCGCCAGCAGCTCCCCCTCCATTGGACGGAACGAGCAGTACGTC.

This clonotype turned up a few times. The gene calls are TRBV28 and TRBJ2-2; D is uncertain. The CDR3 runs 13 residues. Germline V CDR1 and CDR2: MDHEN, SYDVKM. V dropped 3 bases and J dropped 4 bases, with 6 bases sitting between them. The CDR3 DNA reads TGTGCCAGCAGTTTTTTCTCCACCGGGGAGCTGTTTTTT. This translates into CASSFFSTGELFF.

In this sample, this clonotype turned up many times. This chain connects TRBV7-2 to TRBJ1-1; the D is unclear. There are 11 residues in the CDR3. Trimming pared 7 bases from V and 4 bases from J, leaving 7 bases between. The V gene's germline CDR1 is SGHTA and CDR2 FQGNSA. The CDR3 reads CASKQFTEAFF. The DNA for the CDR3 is TGTGCCAGCAAACAGTTCACTGAAGCTTTCTTT.